The 20 T cell receptor beta chains below come from one sample, sequenced in a study of cytomegalovirus exposure and HLA in healthy donors. PCR employed 60 Vbeta and 13 Jbeta primers. Sequencing was performed with immunoSEQ multiplex PCR; in TCRdb, only in-frame clones are kept and a portion is missing. The sample lists nearly 200,000 clones, approximately 78% occurring once. Sequences were obtained from PBMCs. The receptor source for this set is a woman aged 50 to 60 in good health and CMV-seropositive.

The CDR3 region is CASGSSGARGDTQYF. In DNA, the CDR3 is TGTGCCAGCGGGAGTAGCGGGGCCCGGGGTGATACGCAGTATTTT. V usage is TRBV6-6 and J usage is TRBJ2-3, with 8 bases identical to TRBD2. The junction had 13 bases not matched to a gene; V was cut back by 8 bases and J by 6 bases. The length of the CDR3 is 15 residues. CDR1 and CDR2 from the germline V gene are MNHNY and SVGAGI (reference sequence).

The rearrangement links TRBV7-9 to TRBJ1-5, with D hard to call. Looked up from germline, CDR1 is SEHNR and CDR2 is FQNEAQ (reference sequence). With 0 bases removed from V and 6 bases from J, the gap between germline ends came to 3 bases. This CDR3 region has 12 residues. As DNA, the CDR3 is TGTGCCAGCAGCTTAGCCTCTCAGCCCCAGCATTTT. As protein: CASSLASQPQHF.

The CDR3 sequence is CASSLSAPGGTNEKLFF. For the CDR3, the DNA is TGTGCCAGCAGCTTATCCGCCCCAGGGGGCACTAATGAAAAACTGTTTTTT. The chain combines TRBV7-9 with TRBJ1-4; 8 bases align to TRBD1. This CDR3 is 17 amino acids long. J gave up 2 bases and V 2 bases, and 7 bases lay outside the gene matches. In germline, CDR1 is SEHNR, CDR2 FQNEAQ (reference sequence).

The genes are TRBV2 and TRBJ2-1, with 8 bases that match TRBD2. The trim removed 2 bases at V and 6 bases at J, leaving 6 bases unmatched. CDR1 SNHLY and CDR2 FYNNEI come from the germline V gene. The CDR3 is 15 amino acids. The CDR3 bases are TGTGCCAGCAGTGAACGGGGGGGGAGAGGCAATGAGCAGTTCTTC. This encodes CASSERGGRGNEQFF.

The chain uses TRBV6-1 and TRBJ2-2; 9 bases are a match to TRBD2. Germline V gene sequence: CDR1 MNHNS, CDR2 SASEGT. V gave up 2 bases and J gave up 5 bases; unmatched junction bases: 6. The CDR3 runs to 16 residues. The CDR3 spells CASSEKNSGRTGELFF. For the CDR3, the DNA is TGTGCCAGCAGTGAAAAGAATAGCGGGAGAACCGGGGAGCTGTTTTTT.

The chain employs TRBV13 and TRBJ1-6; D is possibly TRBD1 (5 bases). The CDR3 covers 14 residues. Germline V lookup: CDR1 PRHDT, CDR2 FYEKMQ (reference sequence). V shed 4 bases and J shed 10 bases, with 14 bases lying between them. CDR3 sequence (DNA): TGTGCCAGCAGCTCCTACAGGTATCGATCACCCCTCCACTTT. Translation gives CASSSYRYRSPLHF.

The genes are TRBV28 and TRBJ1-5; unclear D gene. The CDR3 runs to 12 residues. The germline V and J ends were trimmed by 2 bases and 9 bases, with 8 bases remaining between them. From germline, CDR1 is MDHEN and CDR2 SYDVKM. CDR3 in DNA: TGTGCCAGCAGTTTAGAGGTGCGGCCCCAGCATTTT. The encoded protein is CASSLEVRPQHF.

The chain is built from TRBV28 and TRBJ2-1; D possibly corresponds to TRBD2 (5 bases). This CDR3 contains 13 residues. Germline V gene data show CDR1 as MDHEN and CDR2 as SYDVKM. V shed 4 bases and J shed 5 bases, with 9 bases lying between them. CDR3 coding DNA: TGTGCCAGCAGTTCGGGATCTCACAATGAGCAGTTCTTC. Amino acids: CASSSGSHNEQFF.

In this sample, this clone turned up once. CDR3 coding DNA: TGTGCCAGCTCACCTACGACAGGGTGGACCTACGAGCAGTACTTC. Translation gives CASSPTTGWTYEQYF. The V gene is TRBV18, the J gene TRBJ2-7; 7 bases map to TRBD1. Germline V gives CDR1 KGHSH, CDR2 LQKENI. V dropped 3 bases and J dropped 2; count of bases not matched to a gene: 7. This CDR3 is built from 15 residues.

The rearrangement joins TRBV9 to TRBJ2-5, with D perhaps matching TRBD2 (6 bases). The CDR3 sequence is 16 residues long. Trimming shortened V by 1 base and J by 6 bases, and 19 bases separated the two germline ends. Germline CDR1 reads SGDLS; CDR2 reads YYNGEE. Here the CDR3 DNA reads TGTGCCAGCAGCGTATCGGAGGGGTGGGCCCCACAGACCCAGTACTTC. Translated, it gives CASSVSEGWAPQTQYF.

This clone was found a few times. The chain has TRBV27 and TRBJ2-5; the D gene is possibly TRBD2 (6 bases). Germline assignment: CDR1 MNHEY and CDR2 SMNVEV (reference sequence). V lost 6 bases and J lost 5, with 19 bases in between. This CDR3 region has 15 residues. CDR3: CASRPLGAGWETQYF. CDR3 DNA sequence: TGTGCCAGCAGACCCTTGGGCGCGGGGTGGGAGACCCAGTACTTC.

The rearrangement links TRBV11-2 to TRBJ2-7; 11 bases map to TRBD1. Germline CDR1 SGHAT, CDR2 FQNNGV. J lost 0 bases, V lost 7 bases, and 2 bases had no gene match. The CDR3 is 14 amino acids. CDR3 DNA: TGTGCCAGCAACGGACAGGGGGCCTCCTACGAGCAGTACTTC. Protein product: CASNGQGASYEQYF.

This chain links TRBV11-2 with TRBJ1-4, with 9 bases lining up with TRBD1. CDR1 is SGHAT, CDR2 FQNNGV, per germline. The trim removed 1 base at V and 11 bases at J, leaving 8 bases unmatched. This CDR3 contains 15 residues. The chain's CDR3 is CASSLVGTGRPKLFF. The CDR3 DNA sequence: TGTGCCAGCAGCTTAGTCGGGACAGGGAGGCCGAAACTGTTTTTT.

The genes are TRBV5-1 and TRBJ2-2; 11 nucleotides match TRBD2. With V trimmed by 1 base and J by 3 bases, 5 bases remained unmatched. CDR3 length: 17 residues. Germline V gene sequence: CDR1 SGHRS, CDR2 YFSETQ. The CDR3 DNA sequence: TGCGCCAGCAGCTTGTGGCTAGCGGGAGGTTACACCGGGGAGCTGTTTTTT. Amino acids: CASSLWLAGGYTGELFF.

This chain joins TRBV18 and TRBJ1-1, with unresolved D. Trimming shortened V by 5 bases and J by 5 bases, and 15 bases separated the two germline ends. Germline V gene data show CDR1 as KGHSH and CDR2 as LQKENI. The CDR3 is 14 residues long. The CDR3 reads CASSTGISETEAFF. CDR3 nucleotides: TGTGCCAGCTCAACCGGGATCTCCGAGACTGAAGCTTTCTTT.

The V and J genes are TRBV9 and TRBJ2-5; D is possibly TRBD1 (5 bases). V lost 0 bases, J lost 5 bases, and 11 bases lay in between. CDR1 and CDR2 (germline): SGDLS, YYNGEE. This CDR3 has 14 amino acids. The CDR3 DNA sequence: TGTGCCAGCAGCGTAGGCCCCAGGGCGGAGACCCAGTACTTC. Its translation: CASSVGPRAETQYF.

This clone was seen a single time. The chain uses TRBV6-8 and TRBJ2-3, with 10 bases identical to TRBD1. Germline assignment: CDR1 MNHGY and CDR2 SAAAGT. The V segment lost 2 bases and the J segment 2 bases; nucleotides outside the gene matches: 7. This CDR3 spans 17 amino acids. The CDR3 is CASSYAGQGENTDTQYF. CDR3 coding DNA: TGTGCCAGCAGTTACGCCGGACAGGGGGAGAACACAGATACGCAGTATTTT.

This clone was detected a few times. The chain recombines TRBV7-2 with TRBJ2-7, with 10 bases that match TRBD1. CDR1 SGHTA and CDR2 FQGNSA come from the germline V gene. Unmatched junction bases numbered 13, after V lost 3 bases and J lost 11 bases. The CDR3 spans 15 residues. The CDR3 spells CASSLDPGQGKVEYF. Written as DNA, the CDR3 is TGTGCCAGCAGCTTGGATCCGGGACAGGGGAAGGTGGAGTACTTC.

This sequence joins TRBV9 and TRBJ2-7; D is undetermined. V was trimmed by 5 bases and J by 0 bases, leaving 15 bases between them. The CDR3 extends over 15 amino acids. CDR1 is SGDLS, CDR2 YYNGEE, per germline. CDR3 bases: TGTGCCAGCAGTTATGGTCCCGAGAGCTCCTACGAGCAGTACTTC. Protein: CASSYGPESSYEQYF.

This chain uses TRBV9 with TRBJ2-7; 8 positions match TRBD2. Germline assignment: CDR1 SGDLS and CDR2 YYNGEE. The trim removed 4 bases at V and 5 bases at J, leaving 8 bases unmatched. This CDR3 spans 14 amino acids. The chain's CDR3 is CASSPGRANNEQYF. CDR3 DNA sequence: TGTGCCAGCAGCCCCGGGAGGGCCAACAACGAGCAGTACTTC.